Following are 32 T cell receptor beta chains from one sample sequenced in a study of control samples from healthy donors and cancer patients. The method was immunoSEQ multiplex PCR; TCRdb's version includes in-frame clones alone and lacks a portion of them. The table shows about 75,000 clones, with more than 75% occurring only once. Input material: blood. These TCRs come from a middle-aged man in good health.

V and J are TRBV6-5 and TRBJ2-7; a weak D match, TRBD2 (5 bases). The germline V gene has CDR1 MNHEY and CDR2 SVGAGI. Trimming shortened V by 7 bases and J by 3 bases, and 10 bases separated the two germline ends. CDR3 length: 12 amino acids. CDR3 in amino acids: CASKGLHYEQYF. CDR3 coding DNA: TGTGCCAGCAAAGGACTCCACTACGAGCAGTACTTC.

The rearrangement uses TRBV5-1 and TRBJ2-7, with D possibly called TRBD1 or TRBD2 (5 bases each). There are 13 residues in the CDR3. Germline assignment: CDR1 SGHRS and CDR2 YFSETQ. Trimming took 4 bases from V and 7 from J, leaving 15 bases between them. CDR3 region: CASSPTAGREQYF. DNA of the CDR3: TGCGCCAGCAGCCCTACGGCAGGGAGAGAGCAGTACTTC.

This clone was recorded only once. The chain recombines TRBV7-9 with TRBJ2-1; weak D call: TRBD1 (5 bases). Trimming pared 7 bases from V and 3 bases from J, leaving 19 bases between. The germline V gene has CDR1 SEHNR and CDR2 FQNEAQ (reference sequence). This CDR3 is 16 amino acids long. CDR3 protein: CASTPPYDSNYNEQFF. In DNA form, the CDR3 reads TGTGCCAGCACCCCGCCCTATGACAGTAACTACAATGAGCAGTTCTTC.

The CDR3 bases are TGTGCCAGCAGCTCAAAACAGGGGGCAGGGAAAAATGAGCAGTTCTTC. This translates into CASSSKQGAGKNEQFF. The V gene is TRBV7-2, the J gene TRBJ2-1; 9 positions agree with TRBD1. The trim removed 4 bases at V and 7 bases at J, leaving 11 bases unmatched. Germline V CDR1 and CDR2: SGHTA, FQGNSA. CDR3 length: 16 residues.

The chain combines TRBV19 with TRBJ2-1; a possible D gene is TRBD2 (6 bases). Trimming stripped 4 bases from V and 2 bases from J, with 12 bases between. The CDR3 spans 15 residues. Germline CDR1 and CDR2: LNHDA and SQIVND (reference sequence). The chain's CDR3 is CASSRGGETYNEQFF. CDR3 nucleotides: TGTGCCAGTAGTAGGGGCGGGGAAACCTACAATGAGCAGTTCTTC.

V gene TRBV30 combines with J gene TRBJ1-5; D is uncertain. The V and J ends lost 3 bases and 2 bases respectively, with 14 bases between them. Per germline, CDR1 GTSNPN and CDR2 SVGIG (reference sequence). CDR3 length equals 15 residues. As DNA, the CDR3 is TGTGCCTGGAGAACCGGAGGCGCCGGCAATCAGCCCCAGCATTTT. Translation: CAWRTGGAGNQPQHF.

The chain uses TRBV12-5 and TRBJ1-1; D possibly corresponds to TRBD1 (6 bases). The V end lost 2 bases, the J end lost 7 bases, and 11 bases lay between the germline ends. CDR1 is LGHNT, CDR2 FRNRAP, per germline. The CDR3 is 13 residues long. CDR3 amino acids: CASGLPTGFEAFF. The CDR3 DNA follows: TGTGCTAGTGGTTTGCCAACAGGGTTTGAAGCTTTCTTT.

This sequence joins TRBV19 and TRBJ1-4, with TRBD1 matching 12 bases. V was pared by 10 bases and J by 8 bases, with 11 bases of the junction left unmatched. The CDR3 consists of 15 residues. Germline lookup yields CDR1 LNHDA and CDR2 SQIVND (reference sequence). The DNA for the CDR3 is TGTGCCACCCGGGACAGGGGGCGGGTGGGCGAAAAACTGTTTTTT. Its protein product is CATRDRGRVGEKLFF.

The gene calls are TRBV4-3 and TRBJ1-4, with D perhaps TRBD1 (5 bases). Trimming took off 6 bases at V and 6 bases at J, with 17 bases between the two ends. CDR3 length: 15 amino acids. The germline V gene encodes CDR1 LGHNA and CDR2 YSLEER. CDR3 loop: CASSKNRGFDEKLFF. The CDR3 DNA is TGCGCCAGCAGTAAAAACCGGGGGTTTGATGAAAAACTGTTTTTT.

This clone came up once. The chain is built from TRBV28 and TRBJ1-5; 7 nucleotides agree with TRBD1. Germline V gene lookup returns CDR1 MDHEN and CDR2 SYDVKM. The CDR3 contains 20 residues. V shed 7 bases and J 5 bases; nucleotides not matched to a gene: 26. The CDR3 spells CASNFGVITPPDRSYQPQHF. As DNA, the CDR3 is TGTGCCAGCAACTTTGGGGTCATAACTCCCCCGGACAGGTCCTATCAGCCCCAGCATTTT.

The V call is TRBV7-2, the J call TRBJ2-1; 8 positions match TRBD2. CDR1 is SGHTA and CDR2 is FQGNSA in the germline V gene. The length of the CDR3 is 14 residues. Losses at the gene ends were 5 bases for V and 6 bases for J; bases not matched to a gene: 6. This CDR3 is CASSMTGTSNEQFF. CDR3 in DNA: TGTGCCAGCAGCATGACCGGGACTAGCAATGAGCAGTTCTTC. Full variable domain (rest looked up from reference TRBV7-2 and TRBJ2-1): GAGVSQSPSNKVTEKGKDVELRCDPISGHTALYWYRQSLGQGLEFLIYFQGNSAPDKSGLPSDRFSAERTGGSVSTLTIQRTQQEDSAVYLCASSMTGTSNEQFFGPGTRLTVL.

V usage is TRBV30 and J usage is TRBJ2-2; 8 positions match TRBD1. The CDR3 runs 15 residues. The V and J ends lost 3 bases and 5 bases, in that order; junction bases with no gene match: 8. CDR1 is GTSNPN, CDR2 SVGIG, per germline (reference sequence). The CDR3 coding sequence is TGTGCCTGGAGCTTCGGGACAGGATGGACCGGGGAGCTGTTTTTT. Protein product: CAWSFGTGWTGELFF.

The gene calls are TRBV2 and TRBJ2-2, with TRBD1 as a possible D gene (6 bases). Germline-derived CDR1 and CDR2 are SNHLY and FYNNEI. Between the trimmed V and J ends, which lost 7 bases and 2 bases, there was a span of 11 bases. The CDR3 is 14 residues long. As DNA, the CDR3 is TGTGCCAGCATGAACAGGGACAACACCGGGGAGCTGTTTTTT. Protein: CASMNRDNTGELFF.

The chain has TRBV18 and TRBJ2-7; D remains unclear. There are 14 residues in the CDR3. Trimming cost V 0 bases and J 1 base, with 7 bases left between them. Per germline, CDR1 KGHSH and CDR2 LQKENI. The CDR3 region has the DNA TGTGCCAGCTCACCACCGGTTAATTCCTACGAGCAGTACTTC. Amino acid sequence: CASSPPVNSYEQYF.

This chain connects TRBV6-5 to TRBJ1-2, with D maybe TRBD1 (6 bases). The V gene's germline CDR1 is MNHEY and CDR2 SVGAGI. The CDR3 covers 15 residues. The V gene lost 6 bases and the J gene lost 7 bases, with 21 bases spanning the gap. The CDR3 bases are TGTGCCAGCAGACGGGGTCAACAGGGTGTTGGTGGCTACACCTTC. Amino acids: CASRRGQQGVGGYTF.

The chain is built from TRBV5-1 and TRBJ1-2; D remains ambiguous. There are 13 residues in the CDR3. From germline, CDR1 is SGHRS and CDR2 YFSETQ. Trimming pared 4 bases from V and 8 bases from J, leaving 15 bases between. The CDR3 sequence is CASSLKGPEGYTF. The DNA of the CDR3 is TGCGCCAGCAGCCTAAAAGGTCCGGAGGGCTACACCTTC. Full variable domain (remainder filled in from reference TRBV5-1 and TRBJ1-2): KAGVTQTPRYLIKTRGQQVTLSCSPISGHRSVSWYQQTPGQGLQFLFEYFSETQRNKGNFPGRFSGRQFSNSRSEMNVSTLELGDSALYLCASSLKGPEGYTFGSGTRLTVV.

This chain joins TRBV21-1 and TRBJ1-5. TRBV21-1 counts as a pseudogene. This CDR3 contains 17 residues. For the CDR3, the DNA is TGTGCCAGCAGCAAAGGAAGCCAGATCTTAAGCAATCAGCCCCAGCATTTT. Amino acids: CASSKGSQILSNQPQHF.

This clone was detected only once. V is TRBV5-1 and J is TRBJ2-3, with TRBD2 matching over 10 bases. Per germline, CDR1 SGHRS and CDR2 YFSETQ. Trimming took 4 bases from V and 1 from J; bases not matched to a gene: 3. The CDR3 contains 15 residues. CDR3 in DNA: TGCGCCAGCAGCGCTGGACTAGCGGGCACAGATACGCAGTATTTT. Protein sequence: CASSAGLAGTDTQYF.

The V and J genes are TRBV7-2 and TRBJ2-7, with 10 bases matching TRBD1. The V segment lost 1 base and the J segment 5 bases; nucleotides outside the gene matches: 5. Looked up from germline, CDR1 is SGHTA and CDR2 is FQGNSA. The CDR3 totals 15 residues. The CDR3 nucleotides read TGTGCCAGCAGCTTAGTGGGACAGGGGAACCACGAGCAGTACTTC. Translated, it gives CASSLVGQGNHEQYF.

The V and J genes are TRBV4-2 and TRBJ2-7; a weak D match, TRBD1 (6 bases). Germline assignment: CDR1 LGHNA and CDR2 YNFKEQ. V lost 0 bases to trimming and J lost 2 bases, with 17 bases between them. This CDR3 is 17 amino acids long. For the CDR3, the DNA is TGTGCCAGCAGCCAAGATTTGGGGACACAGCCCACCTACGAGCAGTACTTC. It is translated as CASSQDLGTQPTYEQYF.

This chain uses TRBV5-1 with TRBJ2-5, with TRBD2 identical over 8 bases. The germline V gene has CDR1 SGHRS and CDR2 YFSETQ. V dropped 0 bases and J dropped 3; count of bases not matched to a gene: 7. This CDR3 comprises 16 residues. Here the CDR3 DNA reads TGCGCCAGCAGCTTGGGTTCGCTAGCGGGTGAAGAGACCCAGTACTTC. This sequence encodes CASSLGSLAGEETQYF.

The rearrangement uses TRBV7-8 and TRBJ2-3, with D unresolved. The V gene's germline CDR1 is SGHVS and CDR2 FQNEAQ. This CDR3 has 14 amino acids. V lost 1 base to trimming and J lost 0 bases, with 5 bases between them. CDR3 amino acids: CASSLGWSTDTQYF. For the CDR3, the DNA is TGTGCCAGCAGCTTAGGATGGAGCACAGATACGCAGTATTTT.

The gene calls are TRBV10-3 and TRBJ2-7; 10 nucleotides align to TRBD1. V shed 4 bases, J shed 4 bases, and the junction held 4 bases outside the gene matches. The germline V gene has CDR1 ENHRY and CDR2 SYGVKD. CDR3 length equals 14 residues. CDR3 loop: CAISGRDRGYEQYF. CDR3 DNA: TGTGCCATCAGTGGGCGGGACAGGGGTTACGAGCAGTACTTC.

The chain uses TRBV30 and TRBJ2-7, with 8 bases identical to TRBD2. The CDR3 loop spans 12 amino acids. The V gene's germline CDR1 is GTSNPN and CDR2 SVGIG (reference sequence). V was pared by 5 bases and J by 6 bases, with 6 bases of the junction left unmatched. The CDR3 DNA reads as TGTGCCTGGTCCGGGACTAGAACCGAGCAGTACTTC. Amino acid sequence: CAWSGTRTEQYF.

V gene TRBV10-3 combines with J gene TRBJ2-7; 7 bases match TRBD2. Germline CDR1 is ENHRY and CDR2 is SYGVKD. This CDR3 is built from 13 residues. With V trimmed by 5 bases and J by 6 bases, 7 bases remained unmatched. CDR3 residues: CAISFGLDGEQYF. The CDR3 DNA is TGTGCCATCAGTTTCGGACTAGATGGCGAGCAGTACTTC.

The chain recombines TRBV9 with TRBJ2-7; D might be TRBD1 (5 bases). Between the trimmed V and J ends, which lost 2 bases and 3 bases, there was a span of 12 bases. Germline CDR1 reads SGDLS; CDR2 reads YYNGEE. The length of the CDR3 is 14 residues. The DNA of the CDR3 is TGTGCCAGCAGCGTTGAGCAGGGTAGCTACGAGCAGTACTTC. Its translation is CASSVEQGSYEQYF. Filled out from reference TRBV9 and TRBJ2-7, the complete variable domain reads DSGVTQTPKHLITATGQRVTLRCSPRSGDLSVYWYQQSLDQGLQFLIQYYNGEERAKGNILERFSAQQFPDLHSELNLSSLELGDSALYFCASSVEQGSYEQYFGPGTRLTVT.

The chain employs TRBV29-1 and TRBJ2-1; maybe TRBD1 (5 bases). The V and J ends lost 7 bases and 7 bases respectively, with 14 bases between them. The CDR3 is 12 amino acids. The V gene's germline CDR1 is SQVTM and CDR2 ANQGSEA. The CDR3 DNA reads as TGCAGCGCCCGGCCCCCAGGGAATGAGCAGTTCTTC. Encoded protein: CSARPPGNEQFF.

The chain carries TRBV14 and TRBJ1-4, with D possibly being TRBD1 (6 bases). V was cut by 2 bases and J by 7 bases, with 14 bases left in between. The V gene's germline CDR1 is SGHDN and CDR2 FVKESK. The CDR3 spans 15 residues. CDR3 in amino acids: CASSQLGQGSEKLFF. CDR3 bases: TGTGCCAGCAGCCAACTTGGGCAGGGGAGTGAAAAACTGTTTTTT.

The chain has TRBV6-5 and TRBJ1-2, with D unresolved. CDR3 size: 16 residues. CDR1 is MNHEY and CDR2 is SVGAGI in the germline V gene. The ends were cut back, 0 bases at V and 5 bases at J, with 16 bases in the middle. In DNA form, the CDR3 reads TGTGCCAGCAGTTACTCGCTACAGCTTTTTCAATATGGCTACACCTTC. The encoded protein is CASSYSLQLFQYGYTF.

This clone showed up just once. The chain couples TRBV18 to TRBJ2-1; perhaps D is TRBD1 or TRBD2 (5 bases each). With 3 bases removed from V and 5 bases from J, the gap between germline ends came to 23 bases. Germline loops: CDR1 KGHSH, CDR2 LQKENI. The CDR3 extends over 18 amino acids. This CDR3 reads CASSPLSPGPIRHNEQFF. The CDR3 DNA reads TGTGCCAGCTCACCCTTGAGTCCGGGACCCATAAGACACAATGAGCAGTTCTTC.

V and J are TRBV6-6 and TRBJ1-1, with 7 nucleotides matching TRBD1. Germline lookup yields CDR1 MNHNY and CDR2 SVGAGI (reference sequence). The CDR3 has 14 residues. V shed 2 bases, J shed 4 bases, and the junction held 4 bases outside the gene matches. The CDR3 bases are TGTGCCAGCAGTTACCTTGCAGGGGGCACTGAAGCTTTCTTT. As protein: CASSYLAGGTEAFF.

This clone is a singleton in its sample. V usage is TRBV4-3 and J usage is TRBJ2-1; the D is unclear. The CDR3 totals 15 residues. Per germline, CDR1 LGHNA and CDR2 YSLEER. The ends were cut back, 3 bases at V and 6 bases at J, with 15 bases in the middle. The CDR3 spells CASSQGNGRTNEQFF. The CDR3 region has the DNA TGCGCCAGCAGCCAGGGAAATGGACGTACCAATGAGCAGTTCTTC.